This T cell receptor beta chain was captured in a study of T cell clonality in common variable immunodeficiency. Control and CVID samples contributed equal amounts of genomic DNA. Some clones are missing from TCRdb's copy, which holds only in-frame ones; the method was immunoSEQ multiplex PCR. This table holds 40,000 to 55,000 clones with no singletons; the top ten claim about 10%. This clone was observed at least ten times. Its antigen is undetermined. Points from the study as a whole: CVID subjects showed higher TCRbeta clonality than healthy controls. Patient heterogeneity in the CVID cohort limited correlations between repertoire features and clinical complications. In common variable immunodeficiency, TCR beta chains reportedly carried fewer deletions and N-nucleotide insertions.

This TCR was sampled from a person aged 18-70 years in good health. Sample: peripheral blood mononuclear cells.

Incomplete CDR3 DNA: TGTGCCAGCAGCTTACGAGGGGCACTGAACACTGAA. Its protein product is CASSLRGALNTE. Given in full, the CDR3 is CASSLRGALNTEAFF. This chain joins TRBV13 and TRBJ1-1; possible D gene TRBD1, 5 bases. The observed sequence ends 3 residues before the CDR3 terminus, with the missing tail filled in from the germline J gene. The ends were cut back, 2 bases at V and 0 bases at J, with 10 bases in the middle. Germline CDR1 reads PRHDT; CDR2 reads FYEKMQ (reference sequence). This CDR3 region has 15 residues. Supplemented by reference TRBV13 and TRBJ1-1, the full variable domain reads AAGVIQSPRHLIKEKRETATLKCYPIPRHDTVYWYQQGPGQDPQFLISFYEKMQSDKGSIPDRFSAQQFSDYHSELNMSSLELGDSALYFCASSLRGALNTEAFFGQGTRLTVV.